The present T cell receptor beta chain was sequenced within a study of T cell repertoires in cytomegalovirus infection. This clonotype has just a few counts. No antigen is known for it. Between the trimmed V and J ends, which lost 3 bases and 4 bases, there was a span of 12 bases. The germline V gene has CDR1 SGHVS and CDR2 FQNEAQ. The CDR3 totals 14 residues. Study-wide points: Within the response measured ex vivo, HLA-C-restricted CMV-specific TCR beta clonotypes were dominant.

TCRdb recomputed calls from the reads with MiXCR, one row per CDR3 protein. Among about 250,000 distinct CDR3 sequences listed, approximately 15% were seen once. The chain recombines TRBV7-8 with TRBJ1-1; D gene unclear. The sample taken for sequencing was CD8+ T cells from PBMCs. This TCR was sampled from a human donor in good health (CMV status not recorded). Some clones in this sample may be carry-over from other donors' samples. The CDR3 DNA is TGTGCCAGCAGCTTCAACAGAGCGAGCACTGAAGCTTTCTTT. It encodes CASSFNRASTEAFF.